The 25 T cell receptor beta chains listed next were all sequenced from one sample in a study of T cell responses to AZD1222 COVID-19 vaccine (dated by TCRdb to the early 2020s). The time point label, read with the paper, signifies: about 28 days (+/-7) after the second vaccine dose. The library came from the immunoSEQ multiplex PCR assay. The table was pulled from immuneACCESS by TCRdb, which kept in-frame rearrangements only. Such tables lose some clones; where checked, under half of the loss comes from unresolved V genes, and the rest has no known cause. Here the sample has around 120,000 clones; 85% to 95% occur a single time. The top ten clones comprise 4% to 6% of the sample. The sequencing used peripheral blood, collected 28 days after the second AZD1222 dose. These TCRs come from an adult who received the AZD1222 COVID-19 vaccine.

This chain connects TRBV6-1 to TRBJ1-2, with a tentative D call TRBD1 (5 bases). Per germline, CDR1 MNHNS and CDR2 SASEGT. CDR3 length: 18 residues. The V end was cut by 3 bases, the J end by 2 bases, with 22 bases between. The CDR3 bases are TGTGCCAGCAGTGAGAAAGGGACGGACTATTTTACCAACTATGGCTACACCTTC. As protein: CASSEKGTDYFTNYGYTF.

The rearrangement uses TRBV27 and TRBJ2-3, with TRBD1 identical over 7 bases. V lost 6 bases, J lost 2 bases, and 8 bases stayed unmatched. CDR3 length equals 15 residues. Per germline, CDR1 MNHEY and CDR2 SMNVEV (reference sequence). The CDR3 loop reads CASSPRQGYTDTQYF. In DNA, the CDR3 is TGTGCCAGCAGCCCCAGACAGGGATACACAGATACGCAGTATTTT.

The chain joins TRBV14 to TRBJ2-3; weak D call: TRBD1 (6 bases). V shed 4 bases and J shed 0 bases, with 11 bases lying between them. Germline V gene sequence: CDR1 SGHDN, CDR2 FVKESK. This CDR3 comprises 15 residues. In DNA, the CDR3 is TGTGCCAGCAGCCTGTTAACAGGGAGCACAGATACGCAGTATTTT. As protein: CASSLLTGSTDTQYF.

The J gene is TRBJ1-1, the V gene TRBV11-2; D gene ambiguous. This CDR3 has 14 amino acids. From germline, CDR1 is SGHAT and CDR2 FQNNGV. V was shortened by 1 base and J by 1 base, with 7 bases between the two germline ends. CDR3 DNA sequence: TGTGCCAGCAGCTTAGCTTTGGGGAACACTGAAGCTTTCTTT. Amino acid sequence: CASSLALGNTEAFF. The full variable domain, rest sourced from reference TRBV11-2 and TRBJ1-1, is EAGVAQSPRYKIIEKRQSVAFWCNPISGHATLYWYQQILGQGPKLLIQFQNNGVVDDSQLPKDRFSAERLKGVDSTLKIQPAKLEDSAVYLCASSLALGNTEAFFGQGTRLTVV.

The rearrangement joins TRBV5-1 to TRBJ1-1; D is possibly TRBD1 (5 bases). The germline V gene encodes CDR1 SGHRS and CDR2 YFSETQ. V lost 6 bases and J lost 1, with 13 bases in between. This CDR3 region has 14 residues. CDR3 sequence (DNA): TGCGCCAGCAAACCCCGGGACGGGAACACTGAAGCTTTCTTT. Residues: CASKPRDGNTEAFF. Full variable domain (rest looked up from reference TRBV5-1 and TRBJ1-1): KAGVTQTPRYLIKTRGQQVTLSCSPISGHRSVSWYQQTPGQGLQFLFEYFSETQRNKGNFPGRFSGRQFSNSRSEMNVSTLELGDSALYLCASKPRDGNTEAFFGQGTRLTVV.

The gene calls are TRBV6-6 and TRBJ2-1, with D unresolved. V lost 0 bases and J 4 bases, leaving 1 base between the germline ends. CDR1 MNHNY and CDR2 SVGAGI come from the germline V gene (reference sequence). The CDR3 sequence is 12 residues long. CDR3 nucleotides: TGTGCCAGCAGTTACTCATACAATGAGCAGTTCTTC. Protein: CASSYSYNEQFF.

This chain joins TRBV24-1 and TRBJ1-1; D is unresolved. The CDR3 is 16 residues long. CDR1 is KGHDR and CDR2 is SFDVKD in the germline V gene. V lost 1 base to trimming and J lost 0 bases, with 11 bases between them. The CDR3 region is CATSDFSRLMNTEAFF. CDR3 in DNA: TGTGCCACCAGTGATTTTAGCAGGCTCATGAACACTGAAGCTTTCTTT.

The chain employs TRBV7-9 and TRBJ2-7; D gene ambiguous. V lost 1 base, J lost 5 bases, and 6 bases lay in between. The germline V gene encodes CDR1 SEHNR and CDR2 FQNEAQ (reference sequence). The CDR3 has 12 amino acids. CDR3 sequence (DNA): TGTGCCAGCAGCTTAGGTCCGAACGAGCAGTACTTC. It codes for CASSLGPNEQYF.

The chain couples TRBV14 to TRBJ1-2; no clear D gene. Trimming took off 4 bases at V and 2 bases at J, with 11 bases between the two ends. This CDR3 is built from 14 residues. Looked up from germline, CDR1 is SGHDN and CDR2 is FVKESK. The CDR3 DNA reads as TGTGCCAGCAGCCCCCAGACAACCAACTATGGCTACACCTTC. This translates into CASSPQTTNYGYTF.

The V and J genes are TRBV10-1 and TRBJ1-1; 8 nucleotides align to TRBD1. Trimming at V came to 3 bases and at J to 2 bases, leaving 2 bases not matched to a gene. The CDR3 extends over 14 amino acids. CDR1 and CDR2 from the germline V gene are WNHNN and SYGVQD (reference sequence). This CDR3 reads CASSEGQGNTEAFF. In DNA form, the CDR3 reads TGCGCCAGCAGTGAAGGACAGGGTAACACTGAAGCTTTCTTT.

The chain recombines TRBV10-2 with TRBJ2-3; possible D gene TRBD2, 5 bases. This CDR3 contains 13 residues. Germline CDR1 reads WSHSY; CDR2 reads SAAADI. Trimming took off 8 bases at V and 1 base at J, with 10 bases between the two ends. The CDR3 is CASSGGGTDTQYF. The CDR3 DNA is TGCGCCAGCTCAGGAGGAGGCACAGATACGCAGTATTTT.

This rearrangement joins TRBV7-6 to TRBJ2-3; 11 bases align to TRBD2. The CDR3 spans 17 residues. CDR1 is SGHVS and CDR2 is FNYEAQ in the germline V gene. V shed 2 bases, J shed 4 bases, and the junction held 8 bases outside the gene matches. Here the CDR3 DNA reads TGTGCCAGCAGCTTATTAGCGGGAGGGCCTCTGCCAGATACGCAGTATTTT. Its translation is CASSLLAGGPLPDTQYF.

The rearrangement joins TRBV10-3 to TRBJ1-3; TRBD1 might be the D (5 bases). The ends were cut back, 2 bases at V and 8 bases at J, with 10 bases in the middle. This CDR3 contains 13 residues. Germline-derived CDR1 and CDR2 are ENHRY and SYGVKD. The DNA for the CDR3 is TGTGCCATCAGTGAGGGGGCGGGGCACACCATATATTTT. Translated, it gives CAISEGAGHTIYF.

The chain joins TRBV18 to TRBJ1-6, with unresolved D. This CDR3 contains 14 residues. The germline CDR1 and CDR2 sequences are KGHSH and LQKENI. The ends were cut back, 2 bases at V and 10 bases at J, with 12 bases in the middle. The CDR3 reads CASSPFPTGSPLHF. In nucleotides, the CDR3 is TGTGCCAGCTCACCATTCCCGACGGGGTCACCCCTCCACTTT. Full variable domain (rest looked up from reference TRBV18 and TRBJ1-6): NAGVMQNPRHLVRRRGQEARLRCSPMKGHSHVYWYRQLPEEGLKFMVYLQKENIIDESGMPKERFSAEFPKEGPSILRIQQVVRGDSAAYFCASSPFPTGSPLHFGNGTRLTVT.

V gene TRBV19 combines with J gene TRBJ1-1; D ambiguous. Germline V gives CDR1 LNHDA, CDR2 SQIVND (reference sequence). This CDR3 has 15 amino acids. V was pared by 5 bases and J by 3 bases, with 16 bases between. In nucleotides, the CDR3 is TGTGCCAGTAGTTCCTCTCGGGCTTCGTACACTGAAGCTTTCTTT. The encoded protein is CASSSSRASYTEAFF.

The chain has TRBV6-4 and TRBJ1-3, with D perhaps TRBD1 (5 bases). The CDR3 runs 18 residues. The V end lost 6 bases, the J end lost 1 base, and 22 bases lay between the germline ends. Germline loops: CDR1 MRHNA, CDR2 SNTAGT. The chain's CDR3 is CASRCYGRELSSGNTIYF. The CDR3 coding sequence is TGTGCCAGCAGGTGCTATGGCAGGGAATTGTCGTCTGGAAACACCATATATTTT.

The V gene is TRBV7-9, the J gene TRBJ2-5; 7 nucleotides match TRBD2. After removal of 2 bases from V and 5 bases from J, the junction contained 11 bases not matched to a gene. The CDR3 length is 16 residues. Germline-derived CDR1 and CDR2 are SEHNR and FQNEAQ (reference sequence). In DNA, the CDR3 is TGTGCCAGCAGCTTAAGGGAGGGGCACCTAATGGAGACCCAGTACTTC. Protein: CASSLREGHLMETQYF.

The chain combines TRBV18 with TRBJ1-1; no definite D call. The CDR3 is made up of 15 amino acids. The V and J ends lost 3 bases and 4 bases respectively, with 15 bases between them. Germline values: CDR1 KGHSH, CDR2 LQKENI. The CDR3 region is CASSPVSGRGTEAFF. CDR3 nucleotide sequence: TGTGCCAGCTCACCCGTCAGCGGGAGAGGCACTGAAGCTTTCTTT.

This sequence joins TRBV5-6 and TRBJ1-2; D remains ambiguous. The V gene's germline CDR1 is SGHDT and CDR2 YYEEEE. There are 13 residues in the CDR3. Trimming pared 6 bases from V and 8 bases from J, leaving 17 bases between. The CDR3 reads CASTTVGDGGYTF. The CDR3 bases are TGTGCCAGCACCACTGTTGGTGACGGGGGCTACACCTTC.

J is TRBJ2-3 and V is TRBV27; 9 bases agree with TRBD1. The J segment lost 1 base and the V segment lost 4 bases, leaving 3 bases of the junction unmatched. This CDR3 comprises 15 residues. The germline V gene encodes CDR1 MNHEY and CDR2 SMNVEV (reference sequence). CDR3 region: CASSSRDRGTDTQYF. Written as DNA, the CDR3 is TGTGCCAGCAGTTCCCGGGACAGGGGCACAGATACGCAGTATTTT.

This clone was recorded only once. The rearrangement joins TRBV5-4 to TRBJ1-1, with 11 bases that match TRBD1. The V gene end was trimmed by 3 bases and the J gene end by 4 bases; junction bases not matched to a gene: 8. Germline V gene lookup returns CDR1 SGHNT and CDR2 YYREEE (reference sequence). This CDR3 spans 16 amino acids. CDR3 region: CASSSGRGTGGTEAFF. DNA of the CDR3: TGTGCCAGCAGCTCGGGGCGCGGGACAGGGGGCACTGAAGCTTTCTTT.

The rearrangement links TRBV5-1 to TRBJ1-1; 7 bases line up with TRBD1. From germline, CDR1 is SGHRS and CDR2 YFSETQ. V shed 1 base, J shed 3 bases, and the junction held 3 bases outside the gene matches. This CDR3 comprises 14 residues. CDR3 region: CASSLSRGDTEAFF. The CDR3 nucleotides read TGCGCCAGCAGCTTGTCCAGGGGGGACACTGAAGCTTTCTTT. Looking up the rest from reference TRBV5-1 and TRBJ1-1 gives the full variable domain: KAGVTQTPRYLIKTRGQQVTLSCSPISGHRSVSWYQQTPGQGLQFLFEYFSETQRNKGNFPGRFSGRQFSNSRSEMNVSTLELGDSALYLCASSLSRGDTEAFFGQGTRLTVV.

The CDR3 reads CASSVWGINTDTQYF. The CDR3 DNA reads TGTGCCAGCAGCGTATGGGGGATAAACACAGATACGCAGTATTTT. This sequence joins TRBV9 and TRBJ2-3, with D perhaps matching TRBD1 or TRBD2 (5 bases each). V dropped 1 base and J dropped 2 bases, with 11 bases sitting between them. This CDR3 contains 15 residues. Germline CDR1 and CDR2: SGDLS and YYNGEE.

CDR3 coding DNA: TGCGCCAGCAGCTTGGCGACAGGTCGGGGGACTGAAGCTTTCTTT. This codes for CASSLATGRGTEAFF. V usage is TRBV5-1 and J usage is TRBJ1-1; D possibly corresponds to TRBD1 (6 bases). Trimming shortened V by 0 bases and J by 5 bases, and 14 bases separated the two germline ends. Germline CDR1 SGHRS, CDR2 YFSETQ. This CDR3 region has 15 residues.

J is TRBJ2-7 and V is TRBV18, with 9 bases aligning to TRBD1. The germline gives CDR1 KGHSH, CDR2 LQKENI. The CDR3 consists of 14 residues. J lost 2 bases, V lost 3 bases, and 2 bases had no gene match. The CDR3 spells CASSPWTGAYEQYF. Here the CDR3 DNA reads TGTGCCAGCTCACCCTGGACAGGGGCCTACGAGCAGTACTTC.